Below, 26 T cell receptor beta chains from the same sample are listed, as sequenced in a study of blood T cells in healthy people across ages. It was with a sample-barcoded 5' primer and a J-beta primer mix that a second PCR of about 7 to 12 cycles was run. Via MiXCR, TCRdb re-called the 5' RACE reads, giving one row per CDR3 protein. The sample shows about 2 million distinct CDR3 sequences, approximately 50% of them seen only once. The sample taken for sequencing was blood. The receptor source for this set is a woman aged 35 to 49 in good health.

In its sample, this clonotype was seen a few times. This chain links TRBV5-1 with TRBJ1-2; TRBD1 matches 7 bases. Germline CDR1 reads SGHRS; CDR2 reads YFSETQ. Unmatched junction bases numbered 4, after V lost 1 base and J lost 4 bases. The CDR3 sequence is 14 residues long. The CDR3 DNA is TGCGCCAGCAGCTTGAGCACAGGGGCCTATGGCTACACCTTC. Amino acid sequence: CASSLSTGAYGYTF.

This clonotype was observed a handful of times. This chain links TRBV7-6 with TRBJ2-1, with 8 bases aligning to TRBD2. Germline CDR1 and CDR2: SGHVS and FNYEAQ. After removal of 6 bases from V and 0 bases from J, the junction contained 10 bases not matched to a gene. The CDR3 contains 17 residues. The CDR3 DNA reads TGTGCCAGCAGGCCGGGACTAGGGTCGAGCTCCTACAATGAGCAGTTCTTC. Encoded protein: CASRPGLGSSSYNEQFF.

The chain links TRBV28 to TRBJ2-5, with a tentative D call TRBD2 (6 bases). In germline, CDR1 is MDHEN, CDR2 SYDVKM. The germline V and J ends were trimmed by 5 bases and 7 bases, with 11 bases remaining between them. The CDR3 totals 12 residues. The CDR3 spells CASSRPGGTQYF. In DNA form, the CDR3 reads TGTGCCAGCAGTCGACCCGGGGGGACCCAGTACTTC.

This clonotype was observed a handful of times. The V gene is TRBV29-1, the J gene TRBJ2-5, with D possibly called TRBD1 or TRBD2 (6 bases each). Germline lookup yields CDR1 SQVTM and CDR2 ANQGSEA. The CDR3 is made up of 12 amino acids. V was pared by 3 bases and J by 6 bases, with 11 bases between. The CDR3 sequence is CSVEEGGQTQYF. CDR3 coding DNA: TGCAGCGTTGAGGAGGGGGGACAGACCCAGTACTTC.

This clonotype was counted a few times. V gene TRBV9 combines with J gene TRBJ1-2; D remains ambiguous. The germline V gene has CDR1 SGDLS and CDR2 YYNGEE. This CDR3 is built from 15 residues. Trimming removed 3 bases from V and 0 bases from J, with 12 bases in between. The chain's CDR3 is CASSAGLIPNYGYTF. In nucleotides, the CDR3 is TGTGCCAGCAGCGCCGGCCTCATCCCTAACTATGGCTACACCTTC.

The chain uses TRBV2 and TRBJ2-3; 8 positions agree with TRBD2. CDR1 and CDR2 from the germline V gene are SNHLY and FYNNEI. This CDR3 is built from 15 residues. V lost 11 bases and J lost 4; bases outside the gene matches: 14. CDR3 DNA sequence: TGTGCCGGCAAAGGACTAGCCGGTCTACCAGATACGCAGTATTTT. Translated: CAGKGLAGLPDTQYF.

The chain employs TRBV20-1 and TRBJ1-1, with TRBD1 as a possible D gene (5 bases). Germline V lookup: CDR1 DFQATT, CDR2 SNEGSKA (reference sequence). Trimming took 0 bases from V and 1 from J, leaving 12 bases between them. The CDR3 has 15 residues. CDR3 sequence reads: CSARDLGVANTEAFF. CDR3 nucleotides: TGCAGTGCTAGAGATCTAGGGGTGGCGAACACTGAAGCTTTCTTT.

The genes are TRBV4-2 and TRBJ1-2, with D hard to call. Germline V gene lookup returns CDR1 LGHNA and CDR2 YNFKEQ. The CDR3 runs 16 residues. The V end was cut by 1 base, the J end by 4 bases, with 16 bases between. The CDR3 spells CASSQVFPGSSYGYTF. The CDR3 bases are TGTGCCAGCAGCCAAGTCTTCCCGGGATCCAGCTATGGCTACACCTTC.

This clonotype was picked up one time. Relative to the germline gene, one junction end is altered; a read error may explain this. The chain joins TRBV25-1 to TRBJ2-3; TRBD1 matches at 8 bases. Germline values: CDR1 MGHDK, CDR2 SYGVNS. The length of the CDR3 is 15 residues. CDR3 DNA sequence: TGTGCCGGCAGTGTATGGACAGGGAGTGGAGATACGCAGTATTTT. Translating it yields CAGSVWTGSGDTQYF.

The chain uses TRBV15 and TRBJ1-5; possibly TRBD1 for D (6 bases). Trimming left V 5 bases short and J 3 bases short, with 17 bases between. Germline loops: CDR1 LNHNV, CDR2 YYDKDF (reference sequence). The CDR3 is 16 amino acids. The CDR3 reads CATSSTGSVFNQPQHF. The DNA of the CDR3 is TGTGCCACCAGCTCGACAGGCTCCGTATTCAATCAGCCCCAGCATTTT. Full variable domain (missing parts from reference TRBV15 and TRBJ1-5): DAMVIQNPRYQVTQFGKPVTLSCSQTLNHNVMYWYQQKSSQAPKLLFHYYDKDFNNEADTPDNFQSRRPNTSFCFLDIRSPGLGDTAMYLCATSSTGSVFNQPQHFGDGTRLSIL.

This clonotype was detected only a few times. V usage is TRBV7-8 and J usage is TRBJ2-1; D call uncertain. Trimming stripped 7 bases from V and 12 bases from J, with 16 bases between. The CDR3 length is 12 residues. Germline V CDR1 and CDR2: SGHVS, FQNEAQ. As DNA, the CDR3 is TGTGCCAGCATCAACCCTGGATCTCGGCAGTTCTTC. Residues: CASINPGSRQFF.

This clonotype showed up just once. Here the CDR3 reads CASSYSPGQGSTDTQYF. Written as DNA, the CDR3 is TGTGCCAGCAGTTACTCGCCGGGACAGGGGTCCACAGATACGCAGTATTTT. The chain recombines TRBV6-5 with TRBJ2-3; TRBD1 aligns across 10 bases. The CDR3 consists of 17 residues. V lost 0 bases, J lost 2 bases, and 5 bases stayed unmatched. Germline CDR1 is MNHEY and CDR2 is SVGAGI.

V and J are TRBV6-5 and TRBJ1-2; D may be TRBD1 (6 bases). This CDR3 spans 14 amino acids. Germline CDR1 is MNHEY and CDR2 is SVGAGI. V lost 7 bases and J lost 3, with 15 bases in between. CDR3 DNA: TGTGCCAGCACACGAACGGGGGGCTACTATGGCTACACCTTC. Encoded protein: CASTRTGGYYGYTF.

V gene TRBV4-3 combines with J gene TRBJ2-7; 9 nucleotides line up with TRBD1. J lost 0 bases, V lost 4 bases, and 7 bases had no gene match. The CDR3 length is 16 residues. Per germline, CDR1 LGHNA and CDR2 YSLEER. CDR3 nucleotide sequence: TGCGCCAGCAGCCGAACGACAGGGGGGTCCTCCTACGAGCAGTACTTC. It encodes CASSRTTGGSSYEQYF.

A few counts support this clonotype. The V call is TRBV9, the J call TRBJ2-5; TRBD1 agrees at 8 bases. The germline gives CDR1 SGDLS, CDR2 YYNGEE. V lost 0 bases and J lost 5; bases outside the gene matches: 3. The CDR3 covers 14 residues. DNA of the CDR3: TGTGCCAGCAGCGTAGGGACAGGGAGTGAGACCCAGTACTTC. The encoded protein is CASSVGTGSETQYF.

This chain joins TRBV4-3 and TRBJ2-5, with D hard to call. Trimming took 2 bases from V and 0 from J, leaving 10 bases between them. In germline, CDR1 is LGHNA, CDR2 YSLEER. CDR3 length equals 15 residues. The CDR3 loop is CASSQSKLNQETQYF. The CDR3 coding sequence is TGCGCCAGCAGCCAAAGTAAGCTGAACCAAGAGACCCAGTACTTC.

This rearrangement joins TRBV2 to TRBJ2-5; tentatively, D is TRBD2 (6 bases). The end of the DNA fits TRBJ2-7 better, so the J call may be wrong. Germline V gene data show CDR1 as SNHLY and CDR2 as FYNNEI. The CDR3 is made up of 16 amino acids. The CDR3 region is CASSDLKGGDTYEQYF. CDR3 in DNA: TGTGCCAGCAGTGACCTCAAGGGAGGTGACACCTACGAGCAGTACTTC.

The chain employs TRBV6-2 or TRBV6-3 and TRBJ2-3, with D maybe TRBD2 (6 bases). The length of the CDR3 is 13 residues. Trimming took 0 bases from V and 7 from J, leaving 8 bases between them. Germline V gene lookup returns CDR1 MNHEY and CDR2 SVGEGT. The DNA for the CDR3 is TGTGCCAGCAGTTACTCGGGGGGATATACGCAGTATTTT. Amino acid sequence: CASSYSGGYTQYF.

This clonotype was recorded a few times. This rearrangement joins TRBV6-6 to TRBJ2-4; 11 positions match TRBD1. The J segment lost 3 bases and the V segment lost 3 bases, leaving 4 bases of the junction unmatched. The CDR3 length is 16 residues. Germline V gives CDR1 MNHNY, CDR2 SVGAGI (reference sequence). This chain's CDR3 is CASSYRTGGFKNIQYF. The CDR3 nucleotides read TGTGCCAGCAGTTATAGGACAGGGGGCTTCAAAAACATTCAGTACTTC.

This clonotype has just a few counts. The rearrangement uses TRBV7-2 and TRBJ2-7; 9 bases agree with TRBD2. CDR1 is SGHTA, CDR2 FQGNSA, per germline. Losses at the gene ends were 6 bases for V and 8 bases for J; bases not matched to a gene: 14. This CDR3 contains 15 residues. The CDR3 is CASRSRGGGDPKQYF. CDR3 coding DNA: TGTGCCAGCAGGTCCCGGGGCGGGGGGGATCCAAAGCAGTACTTC.

The chain carries TRBV24-1 and TRBJ2-3; 8 bases map to TRBD1. The germline CDR1 and CDR2 sequences are KGHDR and SFDVKD. The V gene end was trimmed by 7 bases and the J gene end by 0 bases; junction bases not matched to a gene: 2. The CDR3 consists of 14 residues. CDR3 sequence (DNA): TGTGCCACCAGAAGGACAGGGAGCACAGATACGCAGTATTTT. The encoded protein is CATRRTGSTDTQYF.

This clonotype was counted only a few times. The chain couples TRBV28 to TRBJ2-7; 9 bases are a match to TRBD2. The V and J ends lost 5 bases and 2 bases, in that order; junction bases with no gene match: 13. This CDR3 region has 17 residues. The germline CDR1 and CDR2 sequences are MDHEN and SYDVKM. Here the CDR3 DNA reads TGTGCCAGCAGTGCAACCGCGGGGGGGCTCCTTCCCTACGAGCAGTACTTC. This translates into CASSATAGGLLPYEQYF.

The chain has TRBV6-1 and TRBJ2-7; 7 bases map to TRBD1. The length of the CDR3 is 13 residues. V lost 11 bases to trimming and J lost 3 bases; unmatched junction nucleotides: 10. CDR1 is MNHNS and CDR2 is SASEGT in the germline V gene. As DNA, the CDR3 is TGTGCCGGATCCCCAGGGGGAAGCTACGAGCAGTACTTC. Residues: CAGSPGGSYEQYF.

The chain is built from TRBV12-3 or TRBV12-4 and TRBJ1-5, with 9 bases lining up with TRBD1. CDR3 length: 15 amino acids. V lost 5 bases, J lost 6 bases, and 8 bases stayed unmatched. In DNA form, the CDR3 reads TGTGCCAGCAGTCACAGGGGGCGAGAAGGTCAGCCCCAGCATTTT. Translated: CASSHRGREGQPQHF.

To note about this clonotype: The junction shows a germline mismatch at one end, possibly a read error. V gene TRBV28 combines with J gene TRBJ2-5, with TRBD2 matching over 10 bases. CDR1 and CDR2 from the germline V gene are MDHEN and SYDVKM. The CDR3 covers 17 residues. The CDR3 here is CASSLQALAGYQETRYF. CDR3 nucleotide sequence: TGTGCCAGCAGTTTGCAGGCACTAGCGGGGTACCAAGAGACCCGGTACTTC.

V and J are TRBV27 and TRBJ2-1; D gene ambiguous. Germline CDR1 is MNHEY and CDR2 is SMNVEV (reference sequence). This CDR3 is built from 15 residues. V lost 3 bases and J 2 bases, leaving 11 bases between the germline ends. CDR3 in amino acids: CASSFTRTPYNEQFF. The CDR3 DNA is TGTGCCAGCAGTTTCACCAGGACCCCCTACAATGAGCAGTTCTTC.